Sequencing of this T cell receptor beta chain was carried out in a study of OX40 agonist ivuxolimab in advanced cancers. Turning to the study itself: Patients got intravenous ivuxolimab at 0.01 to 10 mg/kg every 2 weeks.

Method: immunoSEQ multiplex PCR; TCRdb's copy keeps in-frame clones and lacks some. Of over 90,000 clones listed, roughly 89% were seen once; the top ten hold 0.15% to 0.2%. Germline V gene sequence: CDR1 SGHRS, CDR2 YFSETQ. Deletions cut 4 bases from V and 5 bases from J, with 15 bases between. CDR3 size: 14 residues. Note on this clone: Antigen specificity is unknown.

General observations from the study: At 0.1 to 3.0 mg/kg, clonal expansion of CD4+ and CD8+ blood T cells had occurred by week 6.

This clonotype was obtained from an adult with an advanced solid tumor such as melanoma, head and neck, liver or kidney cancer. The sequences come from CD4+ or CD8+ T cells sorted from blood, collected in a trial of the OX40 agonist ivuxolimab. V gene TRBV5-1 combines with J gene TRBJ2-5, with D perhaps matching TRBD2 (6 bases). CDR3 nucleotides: TGCGCCAGCAGCGGGACTGGCGGAGGGGAGACCCAGTACTTC. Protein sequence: CASSGTGGGETQYF.